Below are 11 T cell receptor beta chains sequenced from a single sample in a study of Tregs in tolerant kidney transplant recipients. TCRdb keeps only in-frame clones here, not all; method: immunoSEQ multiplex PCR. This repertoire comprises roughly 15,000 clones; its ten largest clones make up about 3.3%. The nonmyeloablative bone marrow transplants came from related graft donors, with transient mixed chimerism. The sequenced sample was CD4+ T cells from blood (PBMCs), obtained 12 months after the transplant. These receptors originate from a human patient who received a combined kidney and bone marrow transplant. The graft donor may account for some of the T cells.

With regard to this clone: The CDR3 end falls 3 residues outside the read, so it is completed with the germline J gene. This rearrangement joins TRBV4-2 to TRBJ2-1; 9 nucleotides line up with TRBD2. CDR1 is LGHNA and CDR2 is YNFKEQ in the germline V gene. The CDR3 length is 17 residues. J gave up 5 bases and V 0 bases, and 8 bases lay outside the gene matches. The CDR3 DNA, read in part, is TGTGCCAGCAGCCAAGATTGGATGCGGGAGGGTAACAATGAG. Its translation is CASSQDWMREGNNE. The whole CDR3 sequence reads CASSQDWMREGNNEQFF.

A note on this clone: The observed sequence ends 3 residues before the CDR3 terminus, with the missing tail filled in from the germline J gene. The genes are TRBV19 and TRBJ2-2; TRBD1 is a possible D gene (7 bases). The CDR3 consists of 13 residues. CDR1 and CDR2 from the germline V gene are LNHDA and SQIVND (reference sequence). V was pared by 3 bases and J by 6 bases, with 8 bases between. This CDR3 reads CASSIRGAGELFF. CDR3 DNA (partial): TGTGCCAGTAGTATCAGGGGGGCCGGGGAG.

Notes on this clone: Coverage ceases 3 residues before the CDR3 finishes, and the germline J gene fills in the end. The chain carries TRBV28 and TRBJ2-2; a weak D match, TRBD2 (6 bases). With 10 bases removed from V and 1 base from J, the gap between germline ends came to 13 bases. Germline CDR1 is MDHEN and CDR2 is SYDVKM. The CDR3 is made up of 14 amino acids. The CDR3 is CATRGLRNTGELFF. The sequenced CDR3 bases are TGTGCCACAAGGGGACTTCGGAACACCGGGGAG.

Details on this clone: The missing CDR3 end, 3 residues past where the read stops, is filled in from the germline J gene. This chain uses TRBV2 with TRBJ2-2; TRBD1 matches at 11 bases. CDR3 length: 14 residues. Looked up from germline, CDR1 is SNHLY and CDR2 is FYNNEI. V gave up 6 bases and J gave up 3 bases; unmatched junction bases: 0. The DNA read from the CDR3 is TGTGCCAGCAGGGGACAGGGGGACACCGGGGAG. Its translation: CASRGQGDTGE. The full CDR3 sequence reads CASRGQGDTGELFF.

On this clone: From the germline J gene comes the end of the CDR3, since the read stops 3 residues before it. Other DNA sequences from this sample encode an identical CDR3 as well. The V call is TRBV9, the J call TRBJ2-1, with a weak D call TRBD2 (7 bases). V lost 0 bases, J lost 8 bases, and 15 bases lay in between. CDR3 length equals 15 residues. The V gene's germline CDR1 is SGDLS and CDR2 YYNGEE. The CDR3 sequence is CASSVGGRAGDEQFF. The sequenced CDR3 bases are TGTGCCAGCAGCGTAGGCGGGAGAGCAGGGGATGAG. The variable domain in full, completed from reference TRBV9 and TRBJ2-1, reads DSGVTQTPKHLITATGQRVTLRCSPRSGDLSVYWYQQSLDQGLQFLIQYYNGEERAKGNILERFSAQQFPDLHSELNLSSLELGDSALYFCASSVGGRAGDEQFFGPGTRLTVL.

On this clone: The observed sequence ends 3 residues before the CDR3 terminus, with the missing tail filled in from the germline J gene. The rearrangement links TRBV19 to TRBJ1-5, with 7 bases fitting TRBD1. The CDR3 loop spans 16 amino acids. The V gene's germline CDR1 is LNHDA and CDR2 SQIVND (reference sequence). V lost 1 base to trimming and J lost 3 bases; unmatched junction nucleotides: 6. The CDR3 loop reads CASSIGGRGTNQPQHF. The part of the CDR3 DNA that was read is TGTGCCAGTAGTATAGGGGGCAGGGGGACCAATCAGCCC.

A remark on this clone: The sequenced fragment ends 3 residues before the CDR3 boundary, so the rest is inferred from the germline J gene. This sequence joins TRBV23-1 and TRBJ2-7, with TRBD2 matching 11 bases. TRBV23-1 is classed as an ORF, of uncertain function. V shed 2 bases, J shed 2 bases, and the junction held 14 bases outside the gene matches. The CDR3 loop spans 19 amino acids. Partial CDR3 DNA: TGCGCCAGCAGTCAAAGAAATGTGGTCGTGACTAGCGGGACCTACGAG. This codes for CASSQRNVVVTSGTYE. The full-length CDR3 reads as CASSQRNVVVTSGTYEQYF.

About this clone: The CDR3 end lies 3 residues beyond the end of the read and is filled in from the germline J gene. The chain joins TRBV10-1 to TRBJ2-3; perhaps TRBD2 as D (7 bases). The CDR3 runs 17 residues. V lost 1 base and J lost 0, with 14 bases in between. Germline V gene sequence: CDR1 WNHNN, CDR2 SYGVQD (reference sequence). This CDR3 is CASSEFRGGVSTDTQYF. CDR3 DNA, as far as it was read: TGCGCCAGCAGTGAGTTCCGAGGGGGGGTGAGCACAGATACG.

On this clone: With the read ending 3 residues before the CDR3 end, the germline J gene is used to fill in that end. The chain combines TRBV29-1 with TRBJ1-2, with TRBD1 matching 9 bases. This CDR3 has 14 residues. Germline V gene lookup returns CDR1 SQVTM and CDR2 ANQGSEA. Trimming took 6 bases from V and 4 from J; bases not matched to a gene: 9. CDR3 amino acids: CSVARTGVVYGYTF. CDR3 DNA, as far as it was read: TGCAGCGTGGCTAGGACAGGGGTTGTCTATGGC. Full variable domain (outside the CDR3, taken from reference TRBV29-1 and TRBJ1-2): SAVISQKPSRDICQRGTSLTIQCQVDSQVTMMFWYRQQPGQSLTLIATANQGSEATYESGFVIDKFPISRPNLTFSTLTVSNMSPEDSSIYLCSVARTGVVYGYTFGSGTRLTVV.

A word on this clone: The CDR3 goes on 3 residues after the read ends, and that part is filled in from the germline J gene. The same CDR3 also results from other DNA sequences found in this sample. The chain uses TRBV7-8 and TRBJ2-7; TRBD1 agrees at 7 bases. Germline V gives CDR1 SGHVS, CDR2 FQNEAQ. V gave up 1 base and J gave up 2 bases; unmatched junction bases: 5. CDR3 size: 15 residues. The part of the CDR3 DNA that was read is TGTGCCAGCAGCTTAGGTCAGGGGGTTCCCTACGAG. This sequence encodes CASSLGQGVPYE. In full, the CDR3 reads CASSLGQGVPYEQYF.

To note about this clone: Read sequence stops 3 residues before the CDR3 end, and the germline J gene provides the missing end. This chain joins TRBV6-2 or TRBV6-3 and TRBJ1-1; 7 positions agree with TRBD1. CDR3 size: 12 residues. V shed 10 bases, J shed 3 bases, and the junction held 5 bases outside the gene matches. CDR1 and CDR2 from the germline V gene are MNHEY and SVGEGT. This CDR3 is CATLQGYTEAFF. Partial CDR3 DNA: TGTGCCACCTTACAGGGGTACACTGAA.